The clone carrying this T cell receptor (beta chain) occurred a few times. The antigen is undetermined. A universal primer site arose from template switching, and cDNA bore unique molecular identifiers. TCRdb ran MiXCR on the 5' RACE reads and lists one entry per CDR3 protein. Of around 250,000 distinct CDR3 sequences listed, approximately 11% are singletons. Per germline, CDR1 MNHEY and CDR2 SMNVEV (reference sequence). Trimming took 5 bases from V and 1 from J; bases not matched to a gene: 13. This CDR3 comprises 19 residues. This record comes from a study of identical twins. Study-level findings and limits: Rather than following the same donors, the conclusions depended on cross-sectional statistical analysis. Beta out-of-frame sequences showed weaker excess twin sharing. Fewer insertions characterized abundant cord blood beta clonotypes, whereas memory repertoires showed none.

The same sample was also used in a study of yellow fever vaccine responses in identical twins.

The rearrangement uses TRBV27 and TRBJ2-6, with 8 bases aligning to TRBD1. The clonotype was recovered from a woman aged 18 to 35 in good health. What was sequenced was memory (CD45RO+) T cells sorted from blood. The CDR3 here is CASSSTRNRGISGANVLTF. The CDR3 DNA reads TGTGCCAGCAGTAGTACCCGTAACAGGGGGATTTCTGGGGCCAACGTCCTGACTTTC.